The rows below give T cell receptor beta chains drawn from one sample of a study of beta chain features in type 1 diabetes. Sequencing was performed with immunoSEQ multiplex PCR; in TCRdb, only in-frame clones are kept and a portion is missing. The table records 330,000 or so clones, 12% to 15% of them present only once. The material sequenced was central memory CD4+ T cells from blood. These receptors were taken from a man aged 30-40 years in good health. Each CDR3 is given with its conserved first and last residue. D genes are given only for firm matches. Only some rows state a clone size, as once, few, many or a class for expanded clones.

TRBD1	TRBV7-9	TRBJ1-2	few	TGTGCCAGCAGCTGGGACAGGGGCCACTATGGCTACACCTTC	CASSWDRGHYGYTF
NA	TRBV5-1	TRBJ2-6	few	TGCGCCAGCAGCTTTCTACCGGGGTCTGGGGCCAACGTCCTGACTTTC	CASSFLPGSGANVLTF
TRBD2	TRBV5-4	TRBJ2-3	NA	TGTGCCAGCAGCTTGGTTACTAGCGGGGGAGATACGCAGTATTTT	CASSLVTSGGDTQYF
NA	TRBV5-1	TRBJ1-1	NA	TGCGCCAGCAGCTTGACAGGGAAGGTTGACACTGAAGCTTTCTTT	CASSLTGKVDTEAFF
TRBD2	TRBV5-6	TRBJ2-1	few	TGTGCCAGCAGCTCGGGGATTATTATGGCGGGAGCCTACAATGAGCAGTTCTTC	CASSSGIIMAGAYNEQFF
NA	TRBV28	TRBJ1-5	NA	TGTGCCAGCAGTTTACTTCCTCAGCCCCAGCATTTT	CASSLLPQPQHF
NA	TRBV27	TRBJ2-3	few	TGTGCCAGCAGGCCCTTGGGAGGAACGCAGTATTTT	CASRPLGGTQYF
NA	TRBV6-5	TRBJ2-7	NA	TGTGCCAGCAGTCGTCAGTTATCCTACGAGCAGTACTTC	CASSRQLSYEQYF
NA	TRBV29-1	TRBJ1-2	NA	TGCAGCGTCGAGCAGGGTGGGGTTGGCTACACCTTC	CSVEQGGVGYTF
NA	TRBV5-5	TRBJ2-5	NA	TGTGCCAGCAGCTCCCTCGGACTTATTGAGACCCAGTACTTC	CASSSLGLIETQYF
TRBD2	TRBV7-9	TRBJ2-5	few	TGTGCCAGCAGCTCTGGGACTAGCGGGAGGCTGGGGACCCAGTACTTC	CASSSGTSGRLGTQYF
NA	TRBV27	TRBJ1-4	NA	TGTGCCAGCTCTACAGGCGTCAATGAAAAACTGTTTTTT	CASSTGVNEKLFF
NA	TRBV19	TRBJ1-3	NA	TGTGTCTCCGGAGGAGGCAGCCGTTCTGGAAACACCATATATTTT	CVSGGGSRSGNTIYF
NA	TRBV13	TRBJ1-1	few	TGTGCCAGCAGCTTATGGAGCCTTGGAGGAACGGCTTTCTTT	CASSLWSLGGTAFF
NA	TRBV19	TRBJ1-6	few	TGTGCCAGTAGAGCATACTATAATTCACCCCTCCACTTT	CASRAYYNSPLHF
NA	TRBV6-5	TRBJ1-1	few	TGTGCCAGCAGTTACGAGAGGAACACTGAAGCTTTCTTT	CASSYERNTEAFF
NA	TRBV7-9	TRBJ1-4	NA	TGTGCCAGCAGCTCCCTGGGCGGATTTGATGAAAAACTGTTTTTT	CASSSLGGFDEKLFF
NA	TRBV30	TRBJ2-5	many	TGTGCCTGGAACCGGGAGAAAGAGACCCAGTACTTC	CAWNREKETQYF
NA	TRBV2	TRBJ1-5	NA	TGTGCCAGCAATGTCGGACAAGGGACATCAATGTGGCAGCCCCAGCATTTT	CASNVGQGTSMWQPQHF
NA	TRBV2	TRBJ1-1	NA	TGTGCCAGCAGCAGGGAGTCTGGCACTGAAGCTTTCTTT	CASSRESGTEAFF
NA	TRBV6-5	TRBJ1-1	NA	TGTGCCAGCAGTCGTTCAGGGGTAACTGAAGCTTTCTTT	CASSRSGVTEAFF
TRBD1	TRBV19	TRBJ2-2	NA	TGTGCCAGTAGATCGACAGGGCAAACGACCGGGGAGCTGTTTTTT	CASRSTGQTTGELFF
TRBD1	TRBV27	TRBJ2-5	NA	TGTGCCACGAGTCTATGGACAGGAGGAGAGACCCAGTACTTC	CATSLWTGGETQYF
NA	TRBV5-4	TRBJ2-5	NA	TGTGCCAGCAGCTTTCAGGGTCGGCAGGCCCAAGAGACCCAGTACTTC	CASSFQGRQAQETQYF
NA	TRBV10-3	TRBJ1-5	many	TGTGCCATCAGTGAGGACGGATATCAGCCCCAGCATTTT	CAISEDGYQPQHF
TRBD2	TRBV4-3	TRBJ2-3	few	TGCGCCAGCAGCCAAGAACTAGCGGGGAGGGCAGATACGCAGTATTTT	CASSQELAGRADTQYF
NA	TRBV7-9	TRBJ2-2	few	TGTGCCAGCAGCCCTATCACCGGGGAGCTGTTTTTT	CASSPITGELFF
TRBD2	TRBV7-7	TRBJ2-3	few	TGTGCCAGCAGCCTAGCGGGGGCTAGCACAGATACGCAGTATTTT	CASSLAGASTDTQYF
TRBD2	TRBV5-1	TRBJ2-5	NA	TGCGCCAGCAGCTTGGATAGCGGGAGCCCCCGGGAGACCCAGTACTTC	CASSLDSGSPRETQYF
TRBD1	TRBV6-1	TRBJ2-7	NA	TGTGCCAGCAGTGAAGCGCCGACAGGGGTCGAGCAGTACTTC	CASSEAPTGVEQYF
NA	TRBV5-1	TRBJ2-7	few	TGCGCCAGCAGCTTGGCTCCCTCCTACGAGCAGTACTTC	CASSLAPSYEQYF
NA	TRBV7-9	TRBJ1-2	few	TGTGCCAGCAGCACAAGAGGGTATGGCTACACCTTC	CASSTRGYGYTF
NA	TRBV18	TRBJ1-4	NA	TGTGCCAGCTCACCAAGCAGGGGAACTAATGAAAAACTGTTTTTT	CASSPSRGTNEKLFF
TRBD1	TRBV14	TRBJ1-6	NA	TGTGCCAGCAGCCCCTTGACAGGGAGGGGTTCACCCCTCCACTTT	CASSPLTGRGSPLHF
TRBD2	TRBV7-2	TRBJ2-1	few	TGTGCCAGCAGCGAGACTAGCGGGGGCTCCTACAATGAGCAGTTCTTC	CASSETSGGSYNEQFF
NA	TRBV7-2	TRBJ1-2	NA	TGTGCCAGCAGCCAAACATTAGGGCTTGGCTACACCTTC	CASSQTLGLGYTF
TRBD1	TRBV11-2	TRBJ1-1	few	TGTGCCAGCAGCTACGACAGGGTGAACACTGAAGCTTTCTTT	CASSYDRVNTEAFF
NA	TRBV11-2	TRBJ2-5	few	TGTGCCAGCAGCAAGGGAAGCCACGAGACCCAGTACTTC	CASSKGSHETQYF
NA	TRBV10-3	TRBJ1-1	many	TGTGCCATCAGACCCGCGGGGGGGGCGGTAGGCACTGAAGCTTTCTTT	CAIRPAGGAVGTEAFF
NA	TRBV7-2	TRBJ1-2	many	TGTGCCAGCAGCTCGGATCAGGGCGTCTACACCTTC	CASSSDQGVYTF
TRBD2	TRBV27	TRBJ2-1	few	TGTGCCAGCAGTTTCCGACTAGCGGGAGACAATGAGCAGTTCTTC	CASSFRLAGDNEQFF
NA	TRBV18	TRBJ1-3	few	TGTGCCAGCTCACCAGGGGTCTCTGGAAACACCATATATTTT	CASSPGVSGNTIYF
NA	TRBV5-1	TRBJ2-7	NA	TGCGCCAGCAGCTTGGGGCCCAAAGGCGGCGAGCAGTACTTC	CASSLGPKGGEQYF
TRBD2	TRBV18	TRBJ2-1	NA	TGTGCCAGCTCACCAGGGACTAGCGGGACTTACAATGAGCAGTTCTTC	CASSPGTSGTYNEQFF
NA	TRBV2	TRBJ2-3	once	TGTGCCAGCAGTGAGTGGGGTTCGGATACGCAGTATTTT	CASSEWGSDTQYF
NA	TRBV5-1	TRBJ2-3	NA	TGTGCCAGCAGCCTAGGCGATACGCAGTATTTT	CASSLGDTQYF
NA	TRBV6-6	TRBJ2-5	NA	TGTGCCAGCAGTTACTCACCTTCGGAGACCCAGTACTTC	CASSYSPSETQYF
NA	TRBV18	TRBJ2-7	NA	TGTGCCAGCTCACAATCTCCCGGGTCGAGAGAAGAGCAGTACTTC	CASSQSPGSREEQYF
TRBD1	TRBV27	TRBJ1-1	once	TGTGCCAGCAGGGCCGGGACAGGGGGCCCTAATCCGAACACTGAAGCTTTCTTT	CASRAGTGGPNPNTEAFF
TRBD1	TRBV2	TRBJ2-3	few	TGTGCCAGCAGTGAAGGGACAGGGACAGATACGCAGTATTTT	CASSEGTGTDTQYF